The clone carrying this T cell receptor beta chain was observed a handful of times. Its antigen is undetermined. Sequenced by immunoSEQ multiplex PCR; TCRdb stores in-frame clones only, minus some. The sample shows 50,000 to 55,000 clones, 86% of them seen only once. The CDR3 has 15 residues. Germline CDR1 MNHNS, CDR2 SASEGT. Losses at the gene ends were 1 base for V and 7 bases for J; bases not matched to a gene: 9. This specimen belongs to a study of T cells after posttransplantation cyclophosphamide. Overall study findings and caveats: Later blood repertoires were often dominated by clones from the donor CD8+ memory compartment. Blood and skin or GI T cell repertoires showed limited TRB overlap. After PTCy, TRB diversity resembled that of CNI/methotrexate controls.

Sequencing input: PBMCs. The source is a man younger than 40 with a blood cancer, CMV-positive, and with a related stem cell donor. The chain is built from TRBV6-1 and TRBJ2-7; 8 bases map to TRBD1. CDR3 protein: CASSEGTGSAWEQYF. The CDR3 DNA sequence: TGTGCCAGCAGTGAAGGGACAGGGTCAGCGTGGGAGCAGTACTTC.